This is a list of T cell receptor beta chains from one sample in a study of cytomegalovirus exposure and HLA in healthy donors. Some clones are missing from TCRdb's copy, which holds only in-frame ones; the method was immunoSEQ multiplex PCR. The sample contains about 72,000 clones, roughly 86% of which appear only once. Sequencing input: PBMCs. The receptors come from a man aged 18-30 years in good health and CMV-seronegative. CDR3s include the opening cysteine and the closing phenylalanine or tryptophan. D genes are given only for firm matches. The size field is filled for only some rows; it gives once, few, many or a size class.

d_call	v_call	clone_size	j_call	cdr3_nt	cdr3_aa
NA	TRBV29-1	NA	TRBJ2-7	TGCAGCGTTGGAGGAACAATAGGGGGAAGGACGTGGGAGCAGTACTTC	CSVGGTIGGRTWEQYF
NA	TRBV4-3	few	TRBJ1-1	TGCGCCAGCAGCCAAGATGTGTGGGGCGCGGCCACTGAAGCTTTCTTT	CASSQDVWGAATEAFF
NA	TRBV2	once	TRBJ1-4	TGTGCCAGCAGCTCGGTAGGAGCAACTAATGAAAAACTGTTTTTT	CASSSVGATNEKLFF
TRBD2	TRBV29-1	NA	TRBJ2-7	TGCAGCGCCCTGACTAGCGCCTACGAGCAGTACTTC	CSALTSAYEQYF
TRBD1	TRBV7-2	NA	TRBJ1-3	TGTGCCAGCAGTTACAGGGGAACCCGACTCTTCAAGGCTGGAAACACCATATATTTT	CASSYRGTRLFKAGNTIYF
NA	TRBV5-1	NA	TRBJ2-1	TGCGCCAGCAGCTTGGGCGGCGGCGGGGCCTACAATGAGCAGTTCTTC	CASSLGGGGAYNEQFF
TRBD2	TRBV13	NA	TRBJ2-7	TGTGCCAGCAGCCCTGGGGGAGGAGCGGGGGGACCGAGCTCCTACGAGCAGTACTTC	CASSPGGGAGGPSSYEQYF
NA	TRBV10-3	NA	TRBJ1-3	TGTGCCATCAGTGAACCTCCAGGGCTCGGAAACACCATATATTTT	CAISEPPGLGNTIYF
NA	TRBV7-9	NA	TRBJ2-5	TGTGCCACCGCCGGGGTTCGGGACACCTTGGGGGAGACCCAGTACTTC	CATAGVRDTLGETQYF
NA	TRBV19	NA	TRBJ1-1	TGTGCCAGTAGTGACTGGTGGGGGGACACTGAAGCTTTCTTT	CASSDWWGDTEAFF
TRBD1	TRBV5-1	NA	TRBJ2-7	TGCGCCAGCAGTCCCGGACAGGGCGCCTACGAGCAGTACTTC	CASSPGQGAYEQYF
TRBD1	TRBV6-6	NA	TRBJ2-7	TGTGCCAGCAGTTATATTCCGGGGACAGGAGACTACGAGCAGTACTTC	CASSYIPGTGDYEQYF
TRBD1	TRBV5-1	NA	TRBJ2-5	TGCGCCAGCAGCCTACAGGGGGAGACCCAGTACTTC	CASSLQGETQYF
NA	TRBV9	NA	TRBJ2-3	TGTGCCAGCAGCGTAGCGCCCTGGGGGCAGGGGAGGGCAGATACGCAGTATTTT	CASSVAPWGQGRADTQYF
NA	TRBV5-4	once	TRBJ2-2	TGTGCCAGCAGCTTCGAGAGGGAGAGAGGGGAGCTGTTTTTT	CASSFERERGELFF
TRBD1	TRBV7-9	NA	TRBJ2-3	TGTGCCAGCAGCTGGACAGGGAGGCTGAGCACAGATACGCAGTATTTT	CASSWTGRLSTDTQYF
NA	TRBV2	NA	TRBJ2-1	TGTGCCAGCAGTAAACAGGGCAGCTCCTACAATGAGCAGTTCTTC	CASSKQGSSYNEQFF
TRBD1	TRBV30	NA	TRBJ1-2	TGTGCCTGGAGCCCCCCAACAGGGGGAGCAGGCTACACCTTC	CAWSPPTGGAGYTF
NA	TRBV7-8	NA	TRBJ1-1	TGTGCCAGCAGCCCCATATGGGGCGGCACTGAAGCTTTCTTT	CASSPIWGGTEAFF
NA	TRBV10-3	NA	TRBJ2-2	TGTGCCATCAGTGAGTCCTTTAGGCAGGGAATTCCAGGCACCGGGGAGCTGTTTTTT	CAISESFRQGIPGTGELFF
NA	TRBV9	NA	TRBJ2-7	TGTGCCAGCAGCTTGGAGGGGACCACCTACGAGCAGTACTTC	CASSLEGTTYEQYF
TRBD1	TRBV5-4	NA	TRBJ1-3	TGTGCCAGCAGCCCTCCCGGGACAGGGGGTTTGAGTGGAAACACCATATATTTT	CASSPPGTGGLSGNTIYF
NA	TRBV28	NA	TRBJ2-6	TGTGCCAGCAGTTTTAGACAAGGCCGGGACTCTGGGGCCAACGTCCTGACTTTC	CASSFRQGRDSGANVLTF
NA	TRBV28	NA	TRBJ2-7	TGTGCCAGCAGCCCCCAGGGAAACGAGCAGTACTTC	CASSPQGNEQYF
TRBD1	TRBV7-9	NA	TRBJ2-1	TGTGCCAGCAGCACCGGGACAGGTTGGTATGAGCAGTTCTTC	CASSTGTGWYEQFF
NA	TRBV7-3	once	TRBJ1-5	TGTGCCAGCAGCCCGGACAGAAATCAGCCCCAGCATTTT	CASSPDRNQPQHF
NA	TRBV25-1	NA	TRBJ1-1	TGTGCCAGCAGTCAAGGGGCTACCGGGTCCTACGGCACTGAAGCTTTCTTT	CASSQGATGSYGTEAFF
TRBD1	TRBV18	NA	TRBJ1-5	TGTGCCAGCTCTCCCTCCCGGGACAGGGACCGACATTTT	CASSPSRDRDRHF
NA	TRBV4-2	NA	TRBJ2-7	TGTGCCAGCAGCCAAGCTAAAGGCGGCAGGGGCTACGAGCAGTACTTC	CASSQAKGGRGYEQYF
NA	TRBV28	NA	TRBJ1-1	TGTGCCAGCAGTTTGCAAACAGGGCTGGGATCTGAAGCTTTCTTT	CASSLQTGLGSEAFF
NA	TRBV7-9	NA	TRBJ1-3	TGTGCCAGCAGCTTAGGGACAGCTCTCAGGGGTTCTGGAAACACCATATATTTT	CASSLGTALRGSGNTIYF
TRBD1	TRBV7-3	NA	TRBJ2-5	TGTGCCAGCAGCTCGGGACAGCGGCAAGAGACCCAGTACTTC	CASSSGQRQETQYF
NA	TRBV12-5	NA	TRBJ2-2	TGTGCTAGTGGTTTGGGGGGTGAGGGTACCGGGGAGCTGTTTTTT	CASGLGGEGTGELFF
TRBD1	TRBV28	NA	TRBJ2-5	TGTGCCAGCAGTTTAGTCGGCAGGGGGCCTGAGTACCAAGAGACCCAGTACTTC	CASSLVGRGPEYQETQYF